This T cell receptor (beta chain) appears in the sequencing data of a study of blood T cell repertoires in COVID-19. The V end was cut by 1 base, the J end by 4 bases, with 11 bases between. Germline CDR1 SGHNT, CDR2 YYREEE (reference sequence). The CDR3 spans 15 residues. This table comes from immunoSEQ multiplex PCR, and its TCRdb copy is limited to in-frame clones, with some not included. The table has some 240,000 clones, 65% to 90% seen once. The receptor comes from a woman aged 35 to 49 who had recovered from COVID-19. Input material: peripheral blood. V usage is TRBV5-4 and J usage is TRBJ1-4; tentative D call: TRBD1 (5 bases). CDR3 DNA sequence: TGTGCCAGCAGCTTGCAGGGTCAGGATAATGAAAAACTGTTTTTT. This encodes CASSLQGQDNEKLFF.